This TCR beta chain was recorded in a study of shared clonotypes between healthy human individuals. Study results and limitations: Rarefaction curves obtained for sorted subsets showed sequencing incomplete despite large depth.

Deep-level running was used for the assay. Method: immunoSEQ multiplex PCR; TCRdb's copy keeps in-frame clones and lacks some. The sample lists approximately 100,000 clones, around 68% occurring once. V gave up 1 base and J gave up 10 bases, with 10 bases separating them. CDR3 length: 13 residues. The germline gives CDR1 MGHRA, CDR2 YSYEKL. This clone was detected once. Antigen specificity is unknown. Healthy and HIV-negative, the adult donors had no recent acute infections or vaccinations. Each CD8 memory set brought CD45RO+ cells together with CCR7-negative CD45RA+ TemRA cells. The receptor's source is a woman aged 30 to 39 in good health. The material sequenced was memory CD8+ T cells sorted from blood. Documented subset: CD45RO+ cells pooled with CCR7-negative TemRA cells. The genes are TRBV4-1 and TRBJ2-2; unclear D gene. The CDR3 loop reads CASSQGVAVELFF. The CDR3 DNA follows: TGCGCCAGCAGCCAAGGGGTGGCGGTGGAGCTGTTTTTT.